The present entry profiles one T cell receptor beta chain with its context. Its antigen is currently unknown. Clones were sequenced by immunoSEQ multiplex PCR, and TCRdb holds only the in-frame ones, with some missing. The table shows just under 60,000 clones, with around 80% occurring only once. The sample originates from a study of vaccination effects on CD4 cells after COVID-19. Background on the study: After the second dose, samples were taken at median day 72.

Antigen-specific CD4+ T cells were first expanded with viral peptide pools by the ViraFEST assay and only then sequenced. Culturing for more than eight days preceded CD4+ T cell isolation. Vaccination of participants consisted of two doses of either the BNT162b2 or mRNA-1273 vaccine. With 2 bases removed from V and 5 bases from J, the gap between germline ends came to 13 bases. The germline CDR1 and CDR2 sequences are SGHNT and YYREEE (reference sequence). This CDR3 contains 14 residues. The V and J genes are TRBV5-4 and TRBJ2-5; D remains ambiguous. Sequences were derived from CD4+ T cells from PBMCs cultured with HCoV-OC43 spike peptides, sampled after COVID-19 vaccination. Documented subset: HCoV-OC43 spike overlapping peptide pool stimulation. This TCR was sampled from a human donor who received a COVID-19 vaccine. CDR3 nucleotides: TGTGCCAGCAGCTTTTCTTCCAGTAGGGAGACCCAGTACTTC. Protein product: CASSFSSSRETQYF.